Listed below are T cell receptor beta chains from one sample, sequenced in a study of blood T cell repertoires in COVID-19. Here immunoSEQ multiplex PCR was the method, and the copy in TCRdb shows in-frame clones only, minus some. The sample has around 63,000 clones; 88% are singletons. Sequencing was done on a sample of peripheral blood. The receptor source for this set is a man aged 45-65 years with active COVID-19. The CDR3 runs from the conserved cysteine through the conserved F or W. D genes are given only for firm matches. Only some rows state a clone size, as once, few, many or a class for expanded clones.

clone_size | j_call | v_call | d_call | cdr3_aa | cdr3_nt
NA | TRBJ2-2 | TRBV5-1 | NA | CASSRDGGANTGELFF | TGCGCCAGCAGCCGGGACGGGGGTGCGAACACCGGGGAGCTGTTTTTT
NA | TRBJ2-1 | TRBV9 | NA | CASSVAGGFYEQFF | TGTGCCAGCAGCGTAGCGGGGGGCTTCTATGAGCAGTTCTTC
NA | TRBJ2-1 | TRBV2 | NA | CASSEVTKLYNEQFF | TGTGCCAGCAGTGAGGTGACTAAACTCTACAATGAGCAGTTCTTC
NA | TRBJ1-2 | TRBV6-1 | TRBD1 | CASSENSGGYGYTF | TGTGCCAGCAGTGAAAACTCAGGGGGCTATGGCTACACCTTC
NA | TRBJ1-5 | TRBV5-1 | TRBD1 | CASRQDRDNQPQHF | TGCGCCAGCAGACAAGACAGGGACAATCAGCCCCAGCATTTT
NA | TRBJ1-1 | TRBV2 | TRBD1 | CASSGQFYDRGGPEAFF | TGTGCCAGCAGTGGACAATTCTATGACAGGGGCGGGCCTGAAGCTTTCTTT
NA | TRBJ1-4 | TRBV5-1 | TRBD1 | CASSEQGAGEKLFF | TGCGCCAGCAGCGAACAGGGGGCGGGTGAAAAACTGTTTTTT
NA | TRBJ1-2 | TRBV6-5 | TRBD1 | CASSPPGQGASGYTF | TGTGCCAGCAGTCCACCGGGACAGGGTGCGTCAGGCTACACCTTC
NA | TRBJ1-6 | TRBV10-3 | NA | CAISKRGVRGGDSPLHF | TGTGCCATCAGTAAGAGGGGAGTGCGGGGAGGGGATTCACCCCTCCACTTT
once | TRBJ2-1 | TRBV11-2 | TRBD2 | CASSPRLAGGSSYNEQFF | TGTGCCAGCAGCCCCCGACTAGCGGGGGGCAGCTCCTACAATGAGCAGTTCTTC
NA | TRBJ1-1 | TRBV10-3 | NA | CATRAIGSTEAFF | TGTGCCACCCGAGCGATAGGGAGCACTGAAGCTTTCTTT
NA | TRBJ1-3 | TRBV3-1/TRBV3-2 | NA | CASSRPLDSSGNTIYF | TGTGCCAGCAGCCGCCCCTTGGACAGCTCTGGAAACACCATATATTTT
NA | TRBJ2-7 | TRBV29-1 | TRBD1 | CSAGTGRSEQYF | TGCAGCGCCGGGACAGGGAGAAGCGAGCAGTACTTC
NA | TRBJ1-3 | TRBV5-1 | NA | CASSLAGSGNTIYF | TGCGCCAGCAGCTTGGCAGGGTCTGGAAACACCATATATTTT
NA | TRBJ1-1 | TRBV6-6 | NA | CASRPLDLVRDTEAFF | TGTGCCAGCCGCCCCCTGGATCTCGTCAGGGACACTGAAGCTTTCTTT
NA | TRBJ1-1 | TRBV11-2 | TRBD1 | CASSLGTGGNRAFF | TGTGCCAGCAGCTTAGGGACAGGGGGAAATAGAGCTTTCTTT
NA | TRBJ1-4 | TRBV9 | NA | CASSFRVGEKLFF | TGTGCCAGCAGCTTCCGGGTCGGTGAAAAACTGTTTTTT
NA | TRBJ2-5 | TRBV5-1 | TRBD2 | CASSLEPSGGAETQYF | TGCGCCAGCAGCTTGGAACCTAGCGGGGGGGCAGAGACCCAGTACTTC
NA | TRBJ1-6 | TRBV5-1 | NA | CASSLIGSSYNSPLHF | TGCGCCAGCAGCTTGATAGGGAGCTCCTATAATTCACCCCTCCACTTT
once | TRBJ1-2 | TRBV6-5 | TRBD1 | CASSYTADRVYGYTF | TGTGCCAGCAGTTACACAGCAGACAGGGTCTATGGCTACACCTTC
NA | TRBJ2-1 | TRBV5-4 | NA | CASTSTLDRNEQFF | TGTGCCAGCACCTCGACACTCGATCGCAATGAGCAGTTCTTC
NA | TRBJ2-7 | TRBV5-1 | TRBD1 | CASSLEGQLYEQYF | TGCGCCAGCAGCTTGGAGGGACAGCTCTACGAGCAGTACTTC
NA | TRBJ2-7 | TRBV11-2 | NA | CASKRGVEQYF | TGTGCCAGCAAAAGGGGCGTCGAGCAGTACTTC
NA | TRBJ2-3 | TRBV27 | NA | CASSSPRDSYTDTQYF | TGTGCCAGCAGTTCCCCCCGGGACTCATACACAGATACGCAGTATTTT
once | TRBJ1-2 | TRBV7-9 | NA | CASSLLGGYTF | TGTGCCAGCAGCTTACTCGGGGGCTACACCTTC
NA | TRBJ1-5 | TRBV27 | TRBD1 | CASRRDSRNQPQHF | TGTGCCAGCCGCCGGGACAGCCGCAATCAGCCCCAGCATTTT
NA | TRBJ2-7 | TRBV5-4 | NA | CASSLASGAEGSEQYF | TGTGCCAGCAGCTTGGCCAGTGGGGCGGAAGGCTCCGAGCAGTACTTC
NA | TRBJ2-3 | TRBV20-1 | TRBD2 | CSASGLAGGATDTQYF | TGCAGTGCTAGTGGACTAGCGGGGGGCGCCACAGATACGCAGTATTTT
NA | TRBJ2-7 | TRBV7-8 | NA | CASSLGGGYSYEQYF | TGTGCCAGCAGCTTAGGGGGCGGATACTCCTACGAGCAGTACTTC
NA | TRBJ2-1 | TRBV3-1/TRBV3-2 | TRBD2 | CASSLITPSGGYNEQFF | TGTGCCAGCAGCCTCATCACCCCTAGCGGGGGCTACAATGAGCAGTTCTTC
NA | TRBJ2-3 | TRBV30 | TRBD2 | CAWSIVGGSTDTQYF | TGTGCCTGGAGCATCGTGGGGGGGAGCACAGATACGCAGTATTTT
once | TRBJ2-3 | TRBV29-1 | TRBD1 | CSVAQGVGDTQYF | TGCAGCGTCGCACAGGGGGTGGGAGATACGCAGTATTTT
NA | TRBJ2-3 | TRBV7-8 | TRBD2 | CASSPAGGRTDTQYF | TGTGCCAGCAGCCCTGCGGGGGGAAGGACAGATACGCAGTATTTT
NA | TRBJ1-2 | TRBV18 | NA | CASSPSGLLNSGYTF | TGTGCCAGCTCACCAAGCGGACTCCTAAATAGTGGCTACACCTTC
NA | TRBJ2-5 | TRBV12-3/TRBV12-4 | TRBD2 | CASRLAGQETQYF | TGTGCCAGCAGGCTAGCGGGGCAAGAGACCCAGTACTTC
NA | TRBJ2-1 | TRBV5-6 | TRBD2 | CASSSTRLSGVPYNEQFF | TGTGCCAGCAGCAGCACGCGACTTAGCGGGGTCCCCTACAATGAGCAGTTCTTC
NA | TRBJ1-6 | TRBV6-5 | NA | CASSYAGDNSPLHF | TGTGCCAGCAGTTACGCGGGAGACAATTCACCCCTCCACTTT
NA | TRBJ2-5 | TRBV30 | NA | CAWAHSGAKRPQYF | TGTGCCTGGGCCCATAGCGGTGCTAAGAGACCCCAGTACTTC
NA | TRBJ1-4 | TRBV5-1 | NA | CASSWRESTNEKLFF | TGCGCCAGCAGCTGGCGGGAGTCAACTAATGAAAAACTGTTTTTT
NA | TRBJ2-7 | TRBV4-1 | TRBD1 | CASSQKQGQGSSYEQYF | TGCGCCAGCAGCCAAAAGCAGGGACAGGGGTCCTCCTACGAGCAGTACTTC
NA | TRBJ2-1 | TRBV11-3 | TRBD1 | CASSPGQGGYNEQFF | TGTGCCAGCAGCCCGGGACAGGGGGGCTACAATGAGCAGTTCTTC
NA | TRBJ1-2 | TRBV27 | NA | CASSLSDRNYGYTF | TGTGCCAGCAGTTTATCGGACAGAAACTATGGCTACACCTTC
once | TRBJ2-3 | TRBV19 | TRBD1 | CASSTPIGDRGTDTQYF | TGTGCCAGTAGTACACCCATCGGGGACAGGGGAACAGATACGCAGTATTTT
NA | TRBJ2-6 | TRBV13 | NA | CASKQGQGANVLTF | TGTGCCAGCAAGCAGGGGCAAGGGGCCAACGTCCTGACTTTC
NA | TRBJ2-7 | TRBV3-1/TRBV3-2 | TRBD1 | CASSQAPGQGYEQYF | TGTGCCAGCAGCCAAGCTCCGGGACAGGGGTACGAGCAGTACTTC
NA | TRBJ2-1 | TRBV3-1/TRBV3-2 | TRBD2 | CASSKKGAGGSHNEQFF | TGTGCCAGCAGTAAAAAGGGTGCGGGGGGCAGCCACAATGAGCAGTTCTTC
NA | TRBJ1-6 | TRBV2 | NA | CASSESPGSSSPLHF | TGTGCCAGCAGTGAATCACCCGGGTCTAGTTCACCCCTCCACTTT
NA | TRBJ1-3 | TRBV9 | NA | CASSVDSGNTIYF | TGTGCCAGCAGTGTCGACAGCGGAAACACCATATATTTT
NA | TRBJ2-2 | TRBV5-1 | NA | CASSPEKQGNTGELFF | TGCGCCAGCAGCCCGGAAAAACAGGGTAACACCGGGGAGCTGTTTTTT
NA | TRBJ1-4 | TRBV7-9 | NA | CASSQRTGEKLFF | TGTGCCAGCAGCCAAAGAACGGGGGAAAAACTGTTTTTT